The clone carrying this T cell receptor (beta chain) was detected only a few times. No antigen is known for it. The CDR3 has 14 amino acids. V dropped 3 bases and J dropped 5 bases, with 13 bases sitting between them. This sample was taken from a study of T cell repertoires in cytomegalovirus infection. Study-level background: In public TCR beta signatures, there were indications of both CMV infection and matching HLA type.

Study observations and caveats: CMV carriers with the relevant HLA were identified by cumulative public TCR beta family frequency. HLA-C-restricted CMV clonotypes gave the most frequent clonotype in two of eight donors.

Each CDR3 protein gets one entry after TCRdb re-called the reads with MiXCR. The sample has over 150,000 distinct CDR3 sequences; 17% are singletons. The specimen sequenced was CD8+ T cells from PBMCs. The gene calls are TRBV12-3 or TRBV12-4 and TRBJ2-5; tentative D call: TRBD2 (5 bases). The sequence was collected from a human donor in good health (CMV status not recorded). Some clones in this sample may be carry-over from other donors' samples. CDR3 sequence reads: CASSFTSRGETQYF. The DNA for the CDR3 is TGTGCCAGCAGTTTTACGAGCCGCGGGGAGACCCAGTACTTC.